This entry concerns a single T cell receptor (beta chain). Its antigen is not known. CDR3 length: 16 amino acids. CDR1 is SGHDN and CDR2 is FVKESK in the germline V gene. V was trimmed by 0 bases and J by 5 bases, leaving 13 bases between them. Donors in the study were healthy people who gave bone marrow. In nominal health when sampled, donors likely had unrecorded immune exposures nonetheless. The data originate from a study of cytomegalovirus exposure and HLA in healthy donors. The wider study: In terms of ancestry, the Caucasian-associated cluster contained 80% to 90% of the roughly 400 genotyped donors.

Study outcomes and limitations: Three chains tied to CMV proved CMV antigen-specific in vitro.

It was with 60 Vbeta and 13 Jbeta primers that the PCR ran. TCRdb's table, derived via immunoSEQ multiplex PCR, lists solely in-frame clones and lacks some. The sample lists tens of thousands of clones, 78% occurring once. The sequencing input was PBMCs. The TCR was taken from a middle-aged woman in good health and CMV-seropositive. This rearrangement joins TRBV14 to TRBJ1-4; perhaps TRBD1 as D (6 bases). CDR3 residues: CASSQEQGQMNEKLFF. DNA of the CDR3: TGTGCCAGCAGCCAAGAACAAGGACAGATGAATGAAAAACTGTTTTTT.